This TCR beta chain was identified in a study of T cell responses to AZD1222 COVID-19 vaccine. The CDR3 extends over 16 amino acids. In germline, CDR1 is MNHEY, CDR2 SVGEGT. V was pared by 3 bases and J by 0 bases, with 11 bases between. Clones were sequenced by immunoSEQ multiplex PCR, and TCRdb holds only the in-frame ones, with some missing. The sample has roughly 93,000 clones; 80% to 90% are singletons. The chain recombines TRBV6-2 or TRBV6-3 with TRBJ2-2, with TRBD1 as a possible D gene (5 bases). The sequence was obtained from an adult in good health. The sequenced sample was peripheral blood, obtained on day 0 of AZD1222 vaccination. The CDR3 DNA sequence: TGTGCCAGCAGTTATCCAACAGGCCCGAACACCGGGGAGCTGTTTTTT. Protein sequence: CASSYPTGPNTGELFF.